The 32 T cell receptor beta chains below were found in one sample sequenced in a study of shared clonotypes between healthy human individuals. Sequenced by immunoSEQ multiplex PCR; TCRdb stores in-frame clones only, minus some. The sample holds 300,000 to 400,000 clones, roughly 91% seen once. The sequenced sample consisted of memory CD8+ T cells sorted from blood. Specified subset: CD45RO+ cells pooled with CCR7-negative TemRA cells. These receptors came from a man between 18 and 29 years old in good health.

The V and J genes are TRBV5-1 and TRBJ2-7; perhaps TRBD1 as D (5 bases). Germline V lookup: CDR1 SGHRS, CDR2 YFSETQ. V was trimmed by 1 base and J by 3 bases, leaving 14 bases between them. This CDR3 has 15 amino acids. CDR3: CASSLRAGNIYEQYF. CDR3 sequence (DNA): TGCGCCAGCAGCTTGCGGGCAGGGAACATCTACGAGCAGTACTTC.

V usage is TRBV11-2 and J usage is TRBJ2-5; D is unclear. The CDR3 extends over 14 amino acids. The germline V gene encodes CDR1 SGHAT and CDR2 FQNNGV. V lost 2 bases to trimming and J lost 5 bases, with 12 bases between them. The CDR3 protein is CASSLLEFSETQYF. In nucleotides, the CDR3 is TGTGCCAGCAGCTTACTTGAGTTTTCGGAGACCCAGTACTTC. The entire variable domain, with the rest obtained from reference TRBV11-2 and TRBJ2-5, is as follows: EAGVAQSPRYKIIEKRQSVAFWCNPISGHATLYWYQQILGQGPKLLIQFQNNGVVDDSQLPKDRFSAERLKGVDSTLKIQPAKLEDSAVYLCASSLLEFSETQYFGPGTRLLVL.

The chain employs TRBV2 and TRBJ2-3, with D tentatively TRBD1 (6 bases). The CDR3 has 13 residues. Trimming removed 6 bases from V and 3 bases from J, with 10 bases in between. Germline values: CDR1 SNHLY, CDR2 FYNNEI. CDR3 residues: CASRDRGTDTQYF. The CDR3 region has the DNA TGTGCCAGCAGGGACAGAGGGACAGATACGCAGTATTTT.

This clone occurred once. The chain joins TRBV19 to TRBJ1-5; D not resolved. From germline, CDR1 is LNHDA and CDR2 SQIVND (reference sequence). The CDR3 is 15 amino acids. V gave up 2 bases and J gave up 0 bases, with 8 bases separating them. CDR3 sequence (DNA): TGTGCCAGTAGTATATCCGAGTATAGCAATCAGCCCCAGCATTTT. Translation: CASSISEYSNQPQHF.

The chain links TRBV30 to TRBJ2-1, with 7 bases that match TRBD1. The V segment lost 5 bases and the J segment 3 bases; nucleotides outside the gene matches: 7. Germline CDR1 and CDR2: GTSNPN and SVGIG (reference sequence). The CDR3 runs to 14 residues. The CDR3 protein is CAWGRDSGYNEQFF. For the CDR3, the DNA is TGTGCCTGGGGAAGGGACAGCGGCTACAATGAGCAGTTCTTC.

The CDR3 DNA reads as TGCGCCAGCAAAAAGGGTGGACTCTCGGGCACAGATACGCAGTATTTT. It is translated as CASKKGGLSGTDTQYF. This sequence joins TRBV4-1 and TRBJ2-3, with D possibly TRBD2 on 5 matching bases. The V end was cut by 7 bases, the J end by 1 base, with 18 bases between. Germline CDR1 reads MGHRA; CDR2 reads YSYEKL. The CDR3 covers 16 residues.

This chain uses TRBV7-8 with TRBJ1-1; no clear D. Germline values: CDR1 SGHVS, CDR2 FQNEAQ. This CDR3 has 15 amino acids. Trimming cost V 5 bases and J 5 bases, with 18 bases left between them. The CDR3 DNA sequence: TGTGCCAGCAGCCAAAGCGAGGGTCGGGAAACTGAAGCTTTCTTT. Protein: CASSQSEGRETEAFF.

This chain links TRBV28 with TRBJ2-2; D ambiguous. The CDR3 has 16 amino acids. Trimming cost V 2 bases and J 1 base, with 11 bases left between them. Germline lookup yields CDR1 MDHEN and CDR2 SYDVKM. The CDR3 DNA is TGTGCCAGCAGTTTAAGGATGACGAGGAACACCGGGGAGCTGTTTTTT. Translation gives CASSLRMTRNTGELFF.

The chain employs TRBV5-6 and TRBJ2-5, with 8 bases aligning to TRBD2. Germline assignment: CDR1 SGHDT and CDR2 YYEEEE. This CDR3 region has 14 residues. Trimming cost V 0 bases and J 13 bases; bases outside gene matches: 11. CDR3 sequence reads: CASSLGSLAGTLYF. The CDR3 DNA sequence: TGTGCCAGCAGCTTGGGCTCTTTAGCGGGGACACTGTACTTC.

The rearrangement links TRBV30 to TRBJ2-5; 8 bases agree with TRBD2. J gave up 7 bases and V 0 bases, and 4 bases lay outside the gene matches. The CDR3 spans 13 residues. Per the germline V gene, CDR1 is GTSNPN and CDR2 is SVGIG (reference sequence). The chain's CDR3 is CAWSVSGGVTQYF. Written as DNA, the CDR3 is TGTGCCTGGAGTGTATCGGGGGGGGTGACCCAGTACTTC.

J is TRBJ1-1 and V is TRBV29-1; D possibly corresponds to TRBD1 (5 bases). The CDR3 extends over 15 amino acids. The V and J ends lost 3 bases and 0 bases respectively, with 14 bases between them. The germline CDR1 and CDR2 sequences are SQVTM and ANQGSEA. The CDR3 region has the DNA TGCAGCGTTGACTCTAAAGACAGCATGAACACTGAAGCTTTCTTT. Its translation is CSVDSKDSMNTEAFF.

This sequence joins TRBV4-2 and TRBJ2-1; 9 bases match TRBD2. The CDR3 covers 15 residues. The germline gives CDR1 LGHNA, CDR2 YNFKEQ. J lost 5 bases, V lost 4 bases, and 6 bases had no gene match. CDR3 sequence (DNA): TGTGCCAGCAGCCCCCGAATAGCGGGGGACAATGAGCAGTTCTTC. Its translation is CASSPRIAGDNEQFF.

V and J are TRBV28 and TRBJ2-1; TRBD1 or TRBD2 may be the D gene (5 bases each). CDR1 and CDR2 from the germline V gene are MDHEN and SYDVKM. V was cut by 7 bases and J by 1 base, with 17 bases left in between. This CDR3 spans 16 amino acids. CDR3 DNA sequence: TGTGCCAGCAAGAACACCGGGGACGAATCCTACAATGAGCAGTTCTTC. Amino acids: CASKNTGDESYNEQFF.

CDR3 loop: CASSRTGMSTGELFF. The CDR3 DNA reads TGCGCCAGCAGCCGGACAGGGATGAGCACCGGGGAGCTGTTTTTT. The chain joins TRBV4-1 to TRBJ2-2; the match to TRBD1 covers 8 bases. V was clipped by 4 bases and J by 4 bases; unmatched bases: 5. Germline V gene lookup returns CDR1 MGHRA and CDR2 YSYEKL. The length of the CDR3 is 15 residues.

The rearrangement uses TRBV7-2 and TRBJ2-7; 14 bases are shared with TRBD2. The CDR3 sequence is 16 residues long. Trimming at V came to 5 bases and at J to 6 bases, leaving 9 bases not matched to a gene. Germline CDR1 is SGHTA and CDR2 is FQGNSA. The CDR3 sequence: CASSQGLAGVEAEQYF. The CDR3 DNA is TGTGCCAGCAGCCAGGGACTAGCGGGAGTAGAGGCCGAGCAGTACTTC.

V gene TRBV28 combines with J gene TRBJ2-7, with 10 bases that match TRBD1. Germline V CDR1 and CDR2: MDHEN, SYDVKM. J lost 5 bases, V lost 6 bases, and 4 bases had no gene match. This CDR3 has 13 amino acids. DNA for the CDR3: TGTGCCAGCAGGGACAGGGGGAGGGACGAGCAGTACTTC. It yields the protein CASRDRGRDEQYF.

The genes are TRBV6-1 and TRBJ2-7; D is undetermined. V gave up 0 bases and J gave up 0 bases, with 9 bases separating them. The CDR3 is made up of 15 amino acids. In germline, CDR1 is MNHNS, CDR2 SASEGT. The DNA of the CDR3 is TGTGCCAGCAGTGAAGCGTCGGGCAGCTCCTACGAGCAGTACTTC. As protein: CASSEASGSSYEQYF.

This clone was seen more than once but under ten times. This chain uses TRBV6-1 with TRBJ2-7, with TRBD1 identical over 9 bases. J was trimmed by 0 bases and V by 2 bases; bases with no gene match: 2. This CDR3 comprises 15 residues. Germline values: CDR1 MNHNS, CDR2 SASEGT. CDR3 coding DNA: TGTGCCAGCAGTGAATCGACAGGGGGCTCCTACGAGCAGTACTTC. Translation gives CASSESTGGSYEQYF.

The rearrangement links TRBV10-3 to TRBJ1-6; 8 nucleotides line up with TRBD1. This CDR3 has 15 amino acids. V was clipped by 7 bases and J by 4 bases; unmatched bases: 6. The germline V gene encodes CDR1 ENHRY and CDR2 SYGVKD. CDR3 sequence reads: CAIKGQGGYNSPLHF. Written as DNA, the CDR3 is TGTGCCATCAAAGGACAGGGAGGATATAATTCACCCCTCCACTTT.

CDR3 DNA: TGCGCCAGCAGTGAGTCTCCGCGCCTTAGCGAGCAGTACTTC. Amino acids: CASSESPRLSEQYF. The chain uses TRBV10-2 and TRBJ2-7, with no clear D. The germline V gene has CDR1 WSHSY and CDR2 SAAADI. The CDR3 covers 14 residues. V gave up 0 bases and J gave up 6 bases, with 12 bases separating them.

This clone was detected only a few times. The CDR3 coding sequence is TGTGCCAGCAGCTTCATAGCGGGGCGGACCGGGGAGCTGTTTTTT. It translates to CASSFIAGRTGELFF. J is TRBJ2-2 and V is TRBV7-8, with 8 bases lining up with TRBD2. V shed 3 bases and J 5 bases; nucleotides not matched to a gene: 5. Germline values: CDR1 SGHVS, CDR2 FQNEAQ. The CDR3 has 15 amino acids.

The CDR3 loop reads CAISGGGSLAGGPTDTQYF. CDR3 DNA sequence: TGTGCCATCAGTGGAGGGGGGTCGCTAGCGGGAGGGCCGACAGATACGCAGTATTTT. The chain joins TRBV10-3 to TRBJ2-3, with 12 bases lining up with TRBD2. CDR1 and CDR2 from the germline V gene are ENHRY and SYGVKD. V shed 4 bases, J shed 3 bases, and the junction held 14 bases outside the gene matches. The CDR3 sequence is 19 residues long.

This rearrangement joins TRBV7-9 to TRBJ2-5, with D tentatively TRBD2 (6 bases). Germline V gene sequence: CDR1 SEHNR, CDR2 FQNEAQ (reference sequence). Trimming removed 5 bases at V and 5 bases at J, with 18 bases between. CDR3 length: 15 amino acids. In DNA form, the CDR3 reads TGTGCCAGCAGCAATAGCGGCGGTGCGCGGGAGACCCAGTACTTC. This codes for CASSNSGGARETQYF.

This sequence joins TRBV7-8 and TRBJ1-1; D not resolved. The CDR3 runs to 13 residues. V lost 2 bases to trimming and J lost 3 bases, with 7 bases between them. CDR1 is SGHVS, CDR2 FQNEAQ, per germline. The CDR3 bases are TGTGCCAGCAGCTTACAGCTCTACACTGAAGCTTTCTTT. Its protein is CASSLQLYTEAFF.

The chain is built from TRBV7-3 and TRBJ1-1; D remains ambiguous. The germline V gene has CDR1 SGHTA and CDR2 FQGTGA. V lost 5 bases and J lost 0, with 7 bases in between. The CDR3 length is 13 residues. The CDR3 spells CASSTYMNTEAFF. The CDR3 coding sequence is TGTGCCAGCAGCACATACATGAACACTGAAGCTTTCTTT.

CDR3 protein: CASSEEVLSQYF. The CDR3 region has the DNA TGTGCCAGCAGTGAAGAAGTATTATCGCAGTATTTT. The chain is built from TRBV2 and TRBJ2-3; D remains unclear. CDR3 size: 12 residues. Per germline, CDR1 SNHLY and CDR2 FYNNEI. Trimming took 1 base from V and 10 from J, leaving 9 bases between them.

V is TRBV27 and J is TRBJ1-1; the D is unclear. From germline, CDR1 is MNHEY and CDR2 SMNVEV (reference sequence). Trimming removed 4 bases at V and 5 bases at J, with 11 bases between. The CDR3 is 13 amino acids. CDR3 amino acids: CASSSGPGTEAFF. DNA for the CDR3: TGTGCCAGCAGTTCAGGCCCTGGAACTGAAGCTTTCTTT.

The chain joins TRBV6-5 to TRBJ1-2; 7 bases fit TRBD1. Germline trimming cut 4 bases from V and 4 bases from J; bases unmatched to any gene: 12. Germline V lookup: CDR1 MNHEY, CDR2 SVGAGI. The CDR3 has 16 amino acids. CDR3 amino acids: CASSFSTGEVAYGYTF. The CDR3 nucleotides are TGTGCCAGCAGTTTTTCTACAGGGGAGGTAGCCTATGGCTACACCTTC.

The CDR3 DNA follows: TGTGCCACCGAATTCCAGGAGACCCAGTACTTC. Protein: CATEFQETQYF. V and J are TRBV6-1 and TRBJ2-5; D not certain. CDR1 and CDR2 from the germline V gene are MNHNS and SASEGT. This CDR3 contains 11 residues. V dropped 10 bases and J dropped 5 bases, with 11 bases sitting between them.

This clone appeared a single time. The identical CDR3 is also encoded by other nucleotide sequences in the sample. The chain uses TRBV11-2 and TRBJ2-7; D gene ambiguous. The CDR3 is 11 amino acids. V shed 2 bases and J shed 7 bases, with 6 bases lying between them. Germline loops: CDR1 SGHAT, CDR2 FQNNGV. This CDR3 reads CASSLMDEQYF. DNA of the CDR3: TGTGCCAGCAGCTTAATGGATGAGCAGTACTTC.

The V call is TRBV27, the J call TRBJ1-1; tentatively, D is TRBD1 (6 bases). Trimming removed 1 base from V and 3 bases from J, with 27 bases in between. Germline V CDR1 and CDR2: MNHEY, SMNVEV (reference sequence). The CDR3 loop spans 20 amino acids. The CDR3, as DNA: TGTGCCAGCAGTTTATTTTCACCGACCCTCGGACAGTTCCGGGACACTGAAGCTTTCTTT. This translates into CASSLFSPTLGQFRDTEAFF.

Comment on this clone: One end of the junction does not line up with germline, which may come from a read error. This chain joins TRBV6-5 and TRBJ2-1; 9 positions match TRBD2. Germline V lookup: CDR1 MNHEY, CDR2 SVGAGI. This CDR3 spans 14 amino acids. CDR3 amino acids: CASSYSSGGPDLIF. In DNA form, the CDR3 reads TGTGCCAGCAGTTACTCCAGCGGGGGGCCAGATTTGATCTTC.